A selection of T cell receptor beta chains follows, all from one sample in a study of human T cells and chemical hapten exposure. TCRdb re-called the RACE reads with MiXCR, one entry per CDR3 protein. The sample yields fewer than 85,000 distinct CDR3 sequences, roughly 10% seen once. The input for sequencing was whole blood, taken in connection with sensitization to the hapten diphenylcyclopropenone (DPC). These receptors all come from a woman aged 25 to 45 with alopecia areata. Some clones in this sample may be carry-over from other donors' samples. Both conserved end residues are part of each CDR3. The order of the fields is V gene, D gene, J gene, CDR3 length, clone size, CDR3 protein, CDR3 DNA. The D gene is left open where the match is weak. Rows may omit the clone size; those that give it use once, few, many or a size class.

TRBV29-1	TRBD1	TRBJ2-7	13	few	CSVEGRGPYEQYF	TGCAGCGTTGAAGGCAGGGGGCCTTACGAGCAGTACTTC
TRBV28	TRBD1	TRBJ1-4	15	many	CASSGKGAGDEKLFF	TGTGCCAGCAGTGGCAAGGGGGCAGGGGATGAAAAACTGTTTTTT
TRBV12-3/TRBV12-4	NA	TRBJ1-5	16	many	CASSLLPGHSNQPQHF	TGTGCCAGCAGTTTACTCCCGGGGCATAGCAATCAGCCCCAGCATTTT
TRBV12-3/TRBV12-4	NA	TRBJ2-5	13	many	CASSSTGQETQYF	TGTGCCAGCAGTTCGACAGGACAGGAGACCCAGTACTTC
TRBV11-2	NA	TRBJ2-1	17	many	CASSRGDHLLGYNEQFF	TGTGCCAGCAGCAGAGGGGACCACCTTTTGGGCTACAATGAGCAGTTCTTC
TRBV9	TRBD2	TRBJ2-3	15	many	CASSNQRGVTDTQYF	TGTGCCAGCAGCAACCAGCGGGGCGTAACAGATACGCAGTATTTT
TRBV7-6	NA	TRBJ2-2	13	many	CASSASWTGELFF	TGTGCCAGCAGCGCGTCGTGGACCGGGGAGCTGTTTTTT
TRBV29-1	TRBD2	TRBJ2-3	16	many	CSVDLLAGGSTDTQYF	TGCAGCGTTGATCTTTTGGCGGGAGGGAGCACAGATACGCAGTATTTT
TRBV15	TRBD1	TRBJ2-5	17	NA	CATSRGLGTGERETQYF	TGTGCCACCAGCAGAGGATTGGGGACAGGGGAGAGAGAGACCCAGTACTTC
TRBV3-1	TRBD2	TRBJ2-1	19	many	CASSQVGPSGDSSYNEQFF	TGTGCCAGCAGCCAAGTAGGGCCTAGCGGGGATAGCTCCTACAATGAGCAGTTCTTC
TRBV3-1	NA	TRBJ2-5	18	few	CASSLPTTEYFSQETQYF	TGTGCCAGCAGCCTACCAACGACAGAGTACTTCTCTCAAGAGACCCAGTACTTC
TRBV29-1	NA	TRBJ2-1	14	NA	CSVTDFDRDNEQFF	TGCAGCGTCACGGACTTTGACCGTGACAATGAGCAGTTCTTC
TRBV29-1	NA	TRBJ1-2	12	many	CSVAGQSYGYTF	TGCAGCGTTGCCGGCCAGAGCTATGGCTACACCTTC
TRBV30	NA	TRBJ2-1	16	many	CAWSVQGRSSYNEQFF	TGTGCCTGGAGTGTACAGGGACGCAGCTCCTACAATGAGCAGTTCTTC
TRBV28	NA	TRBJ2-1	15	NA	CASSFRAGRDNEQFF	TGTGCCAGCAGTTTCAGGGCAGGGCGGGACAATGAGCAGTTCTTC
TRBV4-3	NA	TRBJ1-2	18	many	CASSQDPWDGRPNYGYTF	TGCGCCAGCAGCCAAGATCCCTGGGACGGCCGACCTAACTATGGCTACACCTTC